These T cell receptor beta chains were read from a single sample in a study of T cells after yellow fever vaccination. TCRdb called the 5' RACE reads again in MiXCR, with one record for every CDR3 protein. The sample lists fewer than 400,000 distinct CDR3 sequences, 6.2% seen once, with 15% in the top ten. The sample consisted of PBMCs, taken 5 days after the yellow fever booster vaccination. Receptors originate from a man in his thirties or forties who received the YFV17D yellow fever vaccine. Both conserved end residues are part of each CDR3. Fields, in order: J gene, D gene, clone size, V gene, CDR3 protein, CDR3 DNA. A D gene is named only where the DNA matches it firmly. Clone size is given for some rows only: seen once, a few or many times, or a class if the clone is expanded.

TRBJ2-1,NA,many,TRBV15,CATSRVMAGGLGEQFF,TGTGCCACCAGCAGAGTGATGGCCGGGGGGCTTGGTGAGCAGTTCTTC
TRBJ2-2,NA,NA,TRBV7-9,CASSLSEGLDTGELFF,TGTGCCAGCAGCTTATCTGAGGGACTGGACACCGGGGAGCTGTTTTTT
TRBJ1-5,NA,many,TRBV5-5,CASSFDRNQPQHF,TGTGCCAGCAGCTTCGACAGAAATCAGCCCCAGCATTTT
TRBJ2-7,TRBD2,few,TRBV28,CASSWGTSSEQYF,TGTGCCAGCAGCTGGGGGACTAGTAGCGAGCAGTACTTC
TRBJ2-6,NA,few,TRBV6-2/TRBV6-3,CASSYSTRRSGANVLTF,TGTGCCAGCAGTTACTCGACCAGGCGCTCTGGGGCCAACGTCCTGACTTTC
TRBJ2-3,TRBD2,NA,TRBV5-1,CASSVSGRATDTQYF,TGCGCCAGCAGCGTAAGCGGGAGAGCCACAGATACGCAGTATTTT
TRBJ2-3,TRBD2,many,TRBV7-8,CASSLHRTSGSTDTQYF,TGTGCCAGCAGTCTGCATCGGACTAGCGGGAGCACAGATACGCAGTATTTT
TRBJ2-1,TRBD2,few,TRBV9,CASSVDPPGGLYNEQFF,TGTGCCAGCAGCGTAGACCCCCCGGGGGGTCTATACAATGAGCAGTTCTTC
TRBJ2-1,TRBD2,few,TRBV27,CASRLDTTGGHNEQFF,TGTGCCAGCAGGTTAGACACAACGGGAGGGCACAATGAGCAGTTCTTC
TRBJ1-5,NA,many,TRBV19,CASGGAGNQPQHF,TGTGCCAGTGGCGGGGCGGGCAATCAGCCCCAGCATTTT
TRBJ2-7,NA,many,TRBV5-5,CASRFAEGSEQYF,TGTGCCAGCAGGTTCGCTGAGGGTAGCGAGCAGTACTTC
TRBJ2-1,NA,NA,TRBV18,CASSPPLVDEQFF,TGTGCCAGCTCACCCCCCCTAGTGGATGAGCAGTTCTTC
TRBJ1-1,NA,many,TRBV4-3,CASSQDPTRETEAFF,TGCGCCAGCAGCCAAGATCCCACCAGGGAGACTGAAGCTTTCTTT
TRBJ1-1,NA,few,TRBV20-1,CSARGPPEAFF,TGCAGTGCTAGAGGCCCGCCAGAAGCTTTCTTT
TRBJ2-5,NA,NA,TRBV4-3,CASSQEGWETQYF,TGCGCCAGCAGCCAAGAGGGGTGGGAGACCCAGTACTTC
TRBJ2-6,NA,NA,TRBV15,CATSPRGWALSGANVLTF,TGTGCCACCAGCCCCCGTGGGTGGGCCCTCTCTGGGGCCAACGTCCTGACTTTC
TRBJ2-3,NA,NA,TRBV6-5,CASSFGGTGTDTQYF,TGTGCCAGCAGTTTCGGCGGGACTGGCACAGATACGCAGTATTTT
TRBJ2-3,NA,few,TRBV30,CAWGPGDTQYF,TGTGCCTGGGGTCCGGGGGATACGCAGTATTTT
TRBJ2-5,NA,NA,TRBV20-1,CSARGAGRRTVETQYF,TGCAGTGCTAGAGGCGCGGGACGGAGAACCGTGGAGACCCAGTACTTC
TRBJ2-1,NA,many,TRBV6-5,CASSYNRRASYNEQFF,TGTGCCAGCAGTTACAATCGACGGGCCTCCTACAATGAGCAGTTCTTC